This is a list of T cell receptor beta chains from one sample in a study of early T cells in non-severe SARS-CoV-2 infection. TCRdb reprocessed the 5' RACE reads via MiXCR and lists one record per CDR3 protein. The data contain some 75,000 distinct CDR3 sequences, approximately 13% of them singletons. The specimen was whole blood. The receptors come from an adult who was a healthcare worker with PCR-confirmed SARS-CoV-2 infection or an uninfected control (not recorded which). Both conserved end residues are part of each CDR3. A D gene is named only where the DNA matches it firmly. A clone size is listed for some rows: how often the clone was seen (once, few, many), or a class if it is expanded.

v_call	clone_size	j_call	d_call	cdr3_aa	cdr3_nt
TRBV6-2/TRBV6-3	many	TRBJ1-1	NA	CASSWMVGRNTEAFF	TGTGCCAGCAGTTGGATGGTGGGAAGGAACACTGAAGCTTTCTTT
TRBV7-9	NA	TRBJ1-4	TRBD1	CASGEDRVDEKLLF	TGTGCCAGCGGAGAGGACAGGGTTGATGAAAAACTGCTTTTT
TRBV29-1	NA	TRBJ1-2	TRBD1	CSVTPRQGNGYTF	TGCAGCGTCACGCCTCGACAGGGGAATGGCTACACCTTC
TRBV5-6	many	TRBJ2-3	NA	CASSLGADTQYF	TGTGCCAGCAGCTTGGGGGCTGATACGCAGTATTTT
TRBV7-9	many	TRBJ2-5	NA	CASSPLRTETQETQYF	TGTGCCAGCAGCCCCTTGAGGACAGAAACTCAAGAGACCCAGTACTTC
TRBV2	many	TRBJ2-3	NA	CASSGNTDTQYF	TGTGCCAGCAGTGGCAACACAGATACGCAGTATTTT
TRBV19	NA	TRBJ2-5	NA	CASRSDRIQETQYF	TGTGCCAGTCGCAGCGACAGAATTCAAGAGACCCAGTACTTC
TRBV3-1	NA	TRBJ1-2	TRBD1	CASSQSSGQSYGYTF	TGTGCCAGCAGCCAAAGCTCGGGACAGAGCTATGGCTACACCTTC
TRBV5-5	many	TRBJ2-1	NA	CASSLVRYNEQFF	TGTGCCAGCAGCTTGGTACGCTACAATGAGCAGTTCTTC
TRBV3-1	NA	TRBJ2-7	NA	CASSQQGIHEQYF	TGTGCCAGCAGCCAACAGGGTATCCACGAGCAGTACTTC
TRBV11-2	many	TRBJ1-1	TRBD1	CASSLGAGGNEAFF	TGTGCCAGCAGCTTAGGGGCAGGGGGTAATGAAGCTTTCTTT
TRBV5-1	many	TRBJ1-1	NA	CASRENTAGWTEAFF	TGCGCCAGCAGGGAGAACACAGCAGGGTGGACTGAAGCTTTCTTT
TRBV29-1	many	TRBJ1-2	TRBD1	CSAGTGFNYGYTF	TGCAGCGCCGGGACAGGATTTAACTATGGCTACACCTTC
TRBV20-1	many	TRBJ2-7	TRBD1	CSARVLGTGVNEQYF	TGCAGTGCTAGAGTCTTGGGGACAGGTGTGAACGAGCAGTACTTC
TRBV5-6	NA	TRBJ2-2	TRBD2	CASSTLADHPGELFF	TGTGCCAGCAGCACCCTAGCGGACCACCCCGGGGAGCTGTTTTTT
TRBV12-3/TRBV12-4	NA	TRBJ1-2	NA	CASARQASYTF	TGTGCCAGTGCTCGACAGGCTAGCTACACCTTC
TRBV24-1	NA	TRBJ2-1	NA	CATSDLSPGRNNEQFF	TGTGCCACCAGTGATCTGTCACCGGGACGTAACAATGAGCAGTTCTTC
TRBV3-1	many	TRBJ1-3	TRBD1	CASSLRDSSENTIYF	TGTGCCAGCAGCCTCCGGGACAGCTCTGAAAACACCATATATTTT
TRBV15	many	TRBJ1-1	NA	CATSSGRTVENTEAFF	TGTGCCACCAGCAGCGGACGGACCGTGGAGAACACTGAAGCTTTCTTT
TRBV5-4	NA	TRBJ2-3	NA	CASSLMSGPTDTQYF	TGTGCCAGCAGCTTGATGAGCGGTCCCACAGATACGCAGTATTTT
TRBV5-1	few	TRBJ2-2	NA	CASSFSTKANTGELFF	TGCGCCAGCAGCTTCAGCACCAAGGCGAACACCGGGGAGCTGTTTTTT
TRBV2	few	TRBJ1-1	NA	CASREGGGTTEAFF	TGTGCCAGCAGAGAAGGAGGGGGGACCACTGAAGCTTTCTTT
TRBV6-5	many	TRBJ1-3	NA	CASSYSSSGQANTIYF	TGTGCCAGCAGTTACTCGAGTTCAGGGCAGGCGAACACCATATATTTT
TRBV7-9	NA	TRBJ2-5	NA	CASSSPTGAQETQYF	TGTGCCAGCAGCTCCCCAACCGGGGCTCAAGAGACCCAGTACTTC
TRBV29-1	few	TRBJ1-3	NA	CSVEGTGNTIYF	TGCAGCGTTGAAGGGACGGGAAACACCATATATTTT
TRBV14	NA	TRBJ1-3	NA	CASSHRQVSGNTIYF	TGTGCCAGCAGCCACCGACAGGTCTCTGGAAACACCATATATTTT
TRBV7-2	few	TRBJ1-2	TRBD1	CASSSGTGSYGYTF	TGTGCCAGCAGCTCCGGGACAGGGTCCTATGGCTACACCTTC
TRBV6-6	many	TRBJ2-3	NA	CASRTVGDTQYF	TGTGCCAGCAGAACGGTGGGAGATACGCAGTATTTT